One sample yielded the 23 T cell receptor beta chains listed below, sequenced in a study of shared T cell receptors in the human thymus. The assay was immunoSEQ multiplex PCR, and TCRdb's table has in-frame clones only and misses some. The sample holds about 660,000 clones; 85% to 90% are singletons and the top ten take about 0.01%. The sample was also reused in another study, on human thymus T cells.

The specimen sequenced was thymocytes. All receptors come from a boy in the first two years of life with a congenital heart defect.

The chain is built from TRBV4-3 and TRBJ2-5; 10 bases line up with TRBD2. The V and J ends lost 1 base and 4 bases, in that order; junction bases with no gene match: 6. CDR1 and CDR2 (germline): LGHNA, YSLEER. There are 16 residues in the CDR3. CDR3 in amino acids: CASSQVSGRGRETQYF. The CDR3 coding sequence is TGCGCCAGCAGCCAAGTAAGCGGGAGGGGGAGAGAGACCCAGTACTTC.

The chain employs TRBV5-1 and TRBJ2-1; 10 bases match TRBD2. Per germline, CDR1 SGHRS and CDR2 YFSETQ. V trimming: 3 bases; J trimming: 7 bases; junction bases outside the gene matches: 13. The CDR3 is made up of 17 amino acids. The CDR3 bases are TGCGCCAGCAGCTGTACCTTCAGCGGGAGGGTCGAGAATGAGCAGTTCTTC. It encodes CASSCTFSGRVENEQFF.

The rearrangement uses TRBV27 and TRBJ1-2, with TRBD1 matching over 7 bases. Germline assignment: CDR1 MNHEY and CDR2 SMNVEV (reference sequence). This CDR3 has 16 amino acids. Trimming took 5 bases from V and 5 from J; bases not matched to a gene: 14. Here the CDR3 reads CASSPTKWDRLYGYTF. The CDR3 bases are TGTGCCAGCAGTCCAACAAAATGGGACAGATTATATGGCTACACCTTC.

This clone was seen once. The J gene is TRBJ1-1, the V gene TRBV29-1, with D possibly matching TRBD1 (6 bases). With 3 bases removed from V and 3 bases from J, the gap between germline ends came to 14 bases. CDR3 size: 14 residues. Germline CDR1 and CDR2: SQVTM and ANQGSEA. CDR3 bases: TGCAGCGTTGAGTTTGTCGAGGGGGACACTGAAGCTTTCTTT. Protein: CSVEFVEGDTEAFF.

J is TRBJ2-5 and V is TRBV7-8; tentatively, D is TRBD2 (5 bases). From germline, CDR1 is SGHVS and CDR2 FQNEAQ. The CDR3 loop spans 14 amino acids. V was clipped by 1 base and J by 1 base, with 7 bases between them. CDR3 residues: CASSLGRAQETQYF. DNA of the CDR3: TGTGCCAGCAGCTTAGGGCGGGCCCAAGAGACCCAGTACTTC.

The chain is built from TRBV28 and TRBJ2-1; maybe TRBD2 (5 bases). From germline, CDR1 is MDHEN and CDR2 SYDVKM. The CDR3 runs 17 residues. The V end lost 6 bases, the J end lost 0 bases, and 18 bases lay between the germline ends. The CDR3 DNA reads TGTGCCAGCAGCTCGCTCGAGGGCGGTTGCTCCTACAATGAGCAGTTCTTC. Translating it yields CASSSLEGGCSYNEQFF.

J is TRBJ2-7 and V is TRBV28; 8 bases match TRBD2. The CDR3 totals 17 residues. The germline V gene encodes CDR1 MDHEN and CDR2 SYDVKM. Losses at the gene ends were 6 bases for V and 3 bases for J; bases not matched to a gene: 16. CDR3 sequence: CASSRGISGTPRYEQYF. The CDR3, as DNA: TGTGCCAGCAGCCGGGGAATTAGCGGGACACCCCGCTACGAGCAGTACTTC.

This clone has only a few counts. V and J are TRBV27 and TRBJ1-4, with D perhaps TRBD1 (6 bases). CDR1 is MNHEY and CDR2 is SMNVEV in the germline V gene (reference sequence). V was pared by 6 bases and J by 8 bases, with 13 bases between. The CDR3 has 13 amino acids. The CDR3 region is CASSGLGGEKLFF. Written as DNA, the CDR3 is TGTGCCAGCAGCGGGCTAGGGGGAGAAAAACTGTTTTTT.

This clone was counted between two and nine times. The rearrangement links TRBV7-3 to TRBJ2-3; a weak D match, TRBD2 (6 bases). The CDR3 has 15 amino acids. Trimming took off 5 bases at V and 4 bases at J, with 16 bases between the two ends. CDR1 is SGHTA, CDR2 FQGTGA, per germline. CDR3 sequence reads: CASSQVAGMADTQYF. CDR3 bases: TGTGCCAGCAGCCAGGTGGCGGGAATGGCAGATACGCAGTATTTT. The full variable domain, in which reference TRBV7-3 and TRBJ2-3 provide the parts outside the CDR3, is GAGVSQTPSNKVTEKGKYVELRCDPISGHTALYWYRQSLGQGPEFLIYFQGTGAADDSGLPNDRFFAVRPEGSVSTLKIQRTERGDSAVYLCASSQVAGMADTQYFGPGTRLTVL.

Only one count was recorded for this clone. The junction departs from the called germline gene at one end, perhaps through a read error. V is TRBV6-6 and J is TRBJ2-7; possible D gene TRBD2, 6 bases. CDR3 length equals 12 residues. Germline lookup yields CDR1 MNHNY and CDR2 SVGAGI (reference sequence). In nucleotides, the CDR3 is TGTGCCAGCAGTGCCCTGGGGGGACTTCCTACCTTC. This sequence encodes CASSALGGLPTF.

The gene calls are TRBV7-4 and TRBJ2-7; 9 bases map to TRBD1. Per the germline V gene, CDR1 is SGHVT and CDR2 is SQSDAQ. CDR3 length: 15 residues. The V segment lost 6 bases and the J segment 4 bases; nucleotides outside the gene matches: 10. CDR3 loop: CASSPTGGLWYEQYF. The DNA for the CDR3 is TGTGCCAGCAGTCCCACAGGGGGCTTATGGTACGAGCAGTACTTC. Full variable domain (missing parts from reference TRBV7-4 and TRBJ2-7): GAGVSQSPRYKVAKRGRDVALRCDSISGHVTLYWYRQTLGQGSEVLTYSQSDAQRDKSGRPSGRFSAERPERSVSTLKIQRTEQGDSAVYLCASSPTGGLWYEQYFGPGTRLTVT.

The chain couples TRBV27 to TRBJ2-1; 15 bases fit TRBD2. CDR1 and CDR2 from the germline V gene are MNHEY and SMNVEV (reference sequence). The trim removed 5 bases at V and 4 bases at J, leaving 15 bases unmatched. The CDR3 runs to 20 residues. The CDR3 DNA is TGTGCCAGCAGTCCAAGTCCCGGGACTAGCGGGAGGCCACCATACAATGAGCAGTTCTTC. Translating gives CASSPSPGTSGRPPYNEQFF.

The chain uses TRBV5-5 and TRBJ2-1; perhaps TRBD2 as D (7 bases). The CDR3 runs 14 residues. CDR1 and CDR2 (germline): SGHKS, YYEKEE (reference sequence). V gave up 3 bases and J gave up 5 bases, with 12 bases separating them. CDR3 sequence (DNA): TGTGCCAGCAGCTCGAACGGGGGGCACAATGAGCAGTTCTTC. It codes for CASSSNGGHNEQFF.

CDR3 protein: CASSERLEQEIYNEQFF. The CDR3 nucleotides are TGTGCCAGCAGCGAGAGACTAGAACAGGAGATCTACAATGAGCAGTTCTTC. This sequence joins TRBV25-1 and TRBJ2-1, with a tentative D call TRBD2 (6 bases). Germline values: CDR1 MGHDK, CDR2 SYGVNS. V lost 6 bases and J lost 3, with 21 bases in between. The CDR3 is made up of 17 amino acids.

The J gene is TRBJ2-3, the V gene TRBV27, with TRBD1 matching over 9 bases. In germline, CDR1 is MNHEY, CDR2 SMNVEV (reference sequence). The CDR3 totals 17 residues. The trim removed 4 bases at V and 4 bases at J, leaving 12 bases unmatched. DNA for the CDR3: TGTGCCAGCAGTTACCCCCCGACAGGGGGTATCGCAGATACGCAGTATTTT. It codes for CASSYPPTGGIADTQYF.

The J gene is TRBJ2-3, the V gene TRBV4-3; a weak D match, TRBD2 (6 bases). CDR1 and CDR2 from the germline V gene are LGHNA and YSLEER. V was pared by 0 bases and J by 4 bases, with 11 bases between. The CDR3 has 15 amino acids. In nucleotides, the CDR3 is TGCGCCAGCAGCCAAGACCGGGAGCTCCCAGATACGCAGTATTTT. This codes for CASSQDRELPDTQYF.

The V gene is TRBV21-1, the J gene TRBJ1-5. TRBV21-1 is termed a pseudogene. The CDR3 length is 19 residues. CDR3 residues: CASSCGGWGGPGAGQPQHF. In DNA, the CDR3 is TGTGCCAGCAGTTGCGGGGGCTGGGGGGGACCCGGGGCCGGGCAGCCCCAGCATTTT.

The chain couples TRBV12-5 to TRBJ1-5; TRBD1 matches 9 bases. This CDR3 is built from 15 residues. Looked up from germline, CDR1 is LGHNT and CDR2 is FRNRAP. The V and J ends lost 6 bases and 4 bases, in that order; junction bases with no gene match: 7. The CDR3 reads CASGSGTGPNQPQHF. Here the CDR3 DNA reads TGTGCTAGTGGCTCCGGGACAGGGCCTAATCAGCCCCAGCATTTT. Supplemented by reference TRBV12-5 and TRBJ1-5, the full variable domain reads DARVTQTPRHKVTEMGQEVTMRCQPILGHNTVFWYRQTMMQGLELLAYFRNRAPLDDSGMPKDRFSAEMPDATLATLKIQPSEPRDSAVYFCASGSGTGPNQPQHFGDGTRLSIL.

This chain joins TRBV2 and TRBJ1-2, with TRBD1 as a possible D gene (5 bases). Germline lookup yields CDR1 SNHLY and CDR2 FYNNEI. The CDR3 consists of 14 residues. Trimming took 4 bases from V and 4 from J, leaving 13 bases between them. The CDR3 bases are TGTGCCAGCAGTGTCGGGACTAACCGCTATGGCTACACCTTC. Protein product: CASSVGTNRYGYTF.

This clone was found a few times. The V and J genes are TRBV7-9 and TRBJ1-3; no firm D call. Per the germline V gene, CDR1 is SEHNR and CDR2 is FQNEAQ (reference sequence). The CDR3 extends over 18 amino acids. Trimming took 0 bases from V and 5 from J, leaving 20 bases between them. The CDR3 sequence: CASSLARRGPRGRNTIYF. The CDR3, as DNA: TGTGCCAGCAGCTTAGCCCGACGTGGGCCCCGAGGGAGAAACACCATATATTTT. The whole variable domain, filled in from reference TRBV7-9 and TRBJ1-3, reads DTGVSQNPRHKITKRGQNVTFRCDPISEHNRLYWYRQTLGQGPEFLTYFQNEAQLEKSRLLSDRFSAERPKGSFSTLEIQRTEQGDSAMYLCASSLARRGPRGRNTIYFGEGSWLTVV.

The CDR3: CASSSSPSSIYNEQFF. The CDR3 bases are TGTGCCAGCAGCTCCTCGCCTAGTTCTATCTACAATGAGCAGTTCTTC. The V call is TRBV5-4, the J call TRBJ2-1, with no clear D. The CDR3 runs 16 residues. Germline assignment: CDR1 SGHNT and CDR2 YYREEE (reference sequence). The V end was cut by 3 bases, the J end by 3 bases, with 16 bases between.

The chain employs TRBV30 and TRBJ2-3; tentatively, D is TRBD2 (7 bases). The CDR3 is 14 amino acids. Per germline, CDR1 GTSNPN and CDR2 SVGIG (reference sequence). Trimming stripped 2 bases from V and 3 bases from J, with 12 bases between. The CDR3 sequence is CAWSCGGRTDTQYF. The DNA of the CDR3 is TGTGCCTGGAGTTGCGGGGGCCGTACAGATACGCAGTATTTT.

The rearrangement joins TRBV10-2 to TRBJ2-7; TRBD2 matches 14 bases. V shed 7 bases and J 0 bases; nucleotides not matched to a gene: 14. The germline V gene encodes CDR1 WSHSY and CDR2 SAAADI. The CDR3 spans 19 residues. CDR3 DNA: TGCGCCAGCACGCCAAGGGGGACTAGCGGGGGAAGGAGCTCCTACGAGCAGTACTTC. The encoded protein is CASTPRGTSGGRSSYEQYF.